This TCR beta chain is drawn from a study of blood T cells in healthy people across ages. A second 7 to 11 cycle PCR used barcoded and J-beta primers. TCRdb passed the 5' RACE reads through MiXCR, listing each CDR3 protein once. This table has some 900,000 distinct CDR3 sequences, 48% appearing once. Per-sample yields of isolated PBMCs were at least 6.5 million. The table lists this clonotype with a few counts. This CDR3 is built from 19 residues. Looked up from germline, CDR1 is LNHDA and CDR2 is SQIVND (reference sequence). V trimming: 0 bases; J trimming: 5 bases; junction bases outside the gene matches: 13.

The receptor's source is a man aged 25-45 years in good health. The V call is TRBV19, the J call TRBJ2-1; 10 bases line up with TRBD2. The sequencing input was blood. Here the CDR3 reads CASSIDSSGGAPINNEQFF. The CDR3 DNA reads TGTGCCAGTAGTATAGATTCTAGCGGGGGAGCACCCATCAACAATGAGCAGTTCTTC.